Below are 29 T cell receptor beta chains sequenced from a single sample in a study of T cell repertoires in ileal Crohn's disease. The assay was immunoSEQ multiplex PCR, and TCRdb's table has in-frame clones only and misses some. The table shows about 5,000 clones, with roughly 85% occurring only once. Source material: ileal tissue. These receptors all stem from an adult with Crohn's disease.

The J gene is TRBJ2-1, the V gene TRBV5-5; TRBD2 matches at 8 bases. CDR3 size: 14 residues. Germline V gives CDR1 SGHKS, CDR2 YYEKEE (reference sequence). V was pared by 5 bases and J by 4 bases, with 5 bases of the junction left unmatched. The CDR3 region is CASRPGTSYNEQFF. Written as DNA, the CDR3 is TGTGCCAGCAGACCCGGGACTAGTTACAATGAGCAGTTCTTC.

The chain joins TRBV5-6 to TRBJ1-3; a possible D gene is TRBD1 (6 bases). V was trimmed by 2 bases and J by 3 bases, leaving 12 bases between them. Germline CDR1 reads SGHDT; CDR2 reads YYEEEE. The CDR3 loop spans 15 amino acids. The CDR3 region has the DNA TGTGCCAGCAGCTTATTCGGCAGGGGTGGAAACACCATATATTTT. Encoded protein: CASSLFGRGGNTIYF.

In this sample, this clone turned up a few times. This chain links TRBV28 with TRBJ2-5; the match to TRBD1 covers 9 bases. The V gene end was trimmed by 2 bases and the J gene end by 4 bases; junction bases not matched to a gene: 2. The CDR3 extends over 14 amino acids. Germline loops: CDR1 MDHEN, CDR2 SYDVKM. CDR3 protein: CASSLRQGGETQYF. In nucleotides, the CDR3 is TGTGCCAGCAGTTTAAGACAGGGGGGAGAGACCCAGTACTTC.

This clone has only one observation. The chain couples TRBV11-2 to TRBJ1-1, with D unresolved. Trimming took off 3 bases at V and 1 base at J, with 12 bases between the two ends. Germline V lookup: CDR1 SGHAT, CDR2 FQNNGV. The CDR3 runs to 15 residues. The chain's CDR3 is CASSFDPSGNTEAFF. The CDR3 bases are TGTGCCAGCAGCTTCGATCCGAGCGGGAACACTGAAGCTTTCTTT. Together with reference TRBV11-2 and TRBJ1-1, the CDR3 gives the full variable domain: EAGVAQSPRYKIIEKRQSVAFWCNPISGHATLYWYQQILGQGPKLLIQFQNNGVVDDSQLPKDRFSAERLKGVDSTLKIQPAKLEDSAVYLCASSFDPSGNTEAFFGQGTRLTVV.

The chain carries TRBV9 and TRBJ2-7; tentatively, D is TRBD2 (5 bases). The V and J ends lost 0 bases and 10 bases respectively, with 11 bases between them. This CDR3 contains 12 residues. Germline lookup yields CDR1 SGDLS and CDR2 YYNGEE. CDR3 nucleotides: TGTGCCAGCAGCGTAGGGGCCGGGATCCAGTACTTC. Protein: CASSVGAGIQYF. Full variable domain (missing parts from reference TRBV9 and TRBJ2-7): DSGVTQTPKHLITATGQRVTLRCSPRSGDLSVYWYQQSLDQGLQFLIQYYNGEERAKGNILERFSAQQFPDLHSELNLSSLELGDSALYFCASSVGAGIQYFGPGTRLTVT.

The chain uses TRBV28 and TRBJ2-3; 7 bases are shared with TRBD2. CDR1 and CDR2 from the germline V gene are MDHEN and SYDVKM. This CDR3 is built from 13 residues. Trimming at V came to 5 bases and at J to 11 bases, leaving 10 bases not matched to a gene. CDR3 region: CASSLRTSWVQYF. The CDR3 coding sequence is TGTGCCAGCAGTCTGAGGACTAGTTGGGTGCAGTATTTT.

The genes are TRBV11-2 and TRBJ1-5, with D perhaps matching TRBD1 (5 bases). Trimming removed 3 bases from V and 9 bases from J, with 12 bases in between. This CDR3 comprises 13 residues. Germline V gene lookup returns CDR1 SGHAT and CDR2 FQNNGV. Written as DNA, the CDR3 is TGTGCCAGCAGCTTGGCGGAGGGGTGGCCCCAGCATTTT. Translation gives CASSLAEGWPQHF.

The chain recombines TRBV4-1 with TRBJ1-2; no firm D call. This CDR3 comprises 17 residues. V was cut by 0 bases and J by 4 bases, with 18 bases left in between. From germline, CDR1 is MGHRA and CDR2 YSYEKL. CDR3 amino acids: CASSQDTTPAGGYGYTF. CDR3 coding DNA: TGCGCCAGCAGCCAAGATACGACCCCCGCCGGAGGCTATGGCTACACCTTC.

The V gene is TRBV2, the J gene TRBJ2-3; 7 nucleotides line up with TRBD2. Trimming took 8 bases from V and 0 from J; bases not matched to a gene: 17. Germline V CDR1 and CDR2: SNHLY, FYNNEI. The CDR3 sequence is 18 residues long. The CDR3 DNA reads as TGTGCCAGCGAACCCCCAGTGGGTCTAGCGGATAGCACAGATACGCAGTATTTT. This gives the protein CASEPPVGLADSTDTQYF.

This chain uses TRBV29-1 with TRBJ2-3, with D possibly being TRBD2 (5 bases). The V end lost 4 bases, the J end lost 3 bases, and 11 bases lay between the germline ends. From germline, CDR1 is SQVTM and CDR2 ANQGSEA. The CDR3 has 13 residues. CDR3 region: CSVGEGQTDTQYF. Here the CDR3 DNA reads TGCAGCGTTGGAGAGGGCCAAACAGATACGCAGTATTTT.

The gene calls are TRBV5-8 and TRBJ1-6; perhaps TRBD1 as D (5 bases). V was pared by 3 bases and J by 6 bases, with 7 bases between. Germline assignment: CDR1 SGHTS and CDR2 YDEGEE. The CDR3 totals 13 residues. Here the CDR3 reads CASSSQVNSPLHF. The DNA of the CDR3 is TGTGCCAGCAGCTCACAGGTTAATTCACCCCTCCACTTT.

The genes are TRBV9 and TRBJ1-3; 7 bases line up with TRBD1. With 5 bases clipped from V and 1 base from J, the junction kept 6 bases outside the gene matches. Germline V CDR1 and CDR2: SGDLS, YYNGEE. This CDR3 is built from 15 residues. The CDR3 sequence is CASRGTAGSGNTIYF. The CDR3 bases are TGTGCCAGCAGAGGGACAGCTGGATCTGGAAACACCATATATTTT.

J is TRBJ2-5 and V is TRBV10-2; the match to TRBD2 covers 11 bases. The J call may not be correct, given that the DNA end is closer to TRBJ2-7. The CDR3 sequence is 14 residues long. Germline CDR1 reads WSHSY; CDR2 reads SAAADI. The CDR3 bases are TGCGCCAGCAGCCTCACTAGCGGGGGATACGAGCAGTACTTC. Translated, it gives CASSLTSGGYEQYF.

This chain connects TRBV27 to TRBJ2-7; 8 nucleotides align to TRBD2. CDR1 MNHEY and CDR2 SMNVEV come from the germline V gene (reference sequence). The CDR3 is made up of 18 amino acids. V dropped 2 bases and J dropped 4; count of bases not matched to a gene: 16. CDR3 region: CASSLREGGLGSQYEQYF. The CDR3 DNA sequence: TGTGCCAGCAGTTTACGCGAGGGGGGACTAGGGAGTCAATACGAGCAGTACTTC.

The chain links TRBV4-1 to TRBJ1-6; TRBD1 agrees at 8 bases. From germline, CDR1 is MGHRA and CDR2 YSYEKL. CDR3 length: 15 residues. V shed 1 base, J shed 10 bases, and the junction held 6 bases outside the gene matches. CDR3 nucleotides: TGCGCCAGCAGCCAAGTCCAGGGGGCTTACTCACCCCTCCACTTT. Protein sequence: CASSQVQGAYSPLHF.

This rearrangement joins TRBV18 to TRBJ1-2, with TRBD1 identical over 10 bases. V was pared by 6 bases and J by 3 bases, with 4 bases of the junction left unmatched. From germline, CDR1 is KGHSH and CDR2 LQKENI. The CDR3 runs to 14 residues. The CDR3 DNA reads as TGTGCCAGCTCTCCGGGACAGGGGTACTATGGCTACACCTTC. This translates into CASSPGQGYYGYTF.

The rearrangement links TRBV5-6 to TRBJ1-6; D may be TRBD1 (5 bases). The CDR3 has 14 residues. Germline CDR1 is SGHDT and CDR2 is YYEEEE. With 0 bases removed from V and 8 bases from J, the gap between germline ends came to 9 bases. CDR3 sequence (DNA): TGTGCCAGCAGCTTGGGAAGGGGTTATTCACCCCTCCACTTT. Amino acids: CASSLGRGYSPLHF. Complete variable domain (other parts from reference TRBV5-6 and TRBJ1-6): DAGVTQSPTHLIKTRGQQVTLRCSPKSGHDTVSWYQQALGQGPQFIFQYYEEEERQRGNFPDRFSGHQFPNYSSELNVNALLLGDSALYLCASSLGRGYSPLHFGNGTRLTVT.

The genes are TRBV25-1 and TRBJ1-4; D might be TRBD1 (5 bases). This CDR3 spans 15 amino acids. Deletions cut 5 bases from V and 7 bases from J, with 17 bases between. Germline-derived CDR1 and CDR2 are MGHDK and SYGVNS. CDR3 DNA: TGTGCCAGCAGTAAGCCCCAGGGTCTAGGTGAAAAACTGTTTTTT. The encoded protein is CASSKPQGLGEKLFF.

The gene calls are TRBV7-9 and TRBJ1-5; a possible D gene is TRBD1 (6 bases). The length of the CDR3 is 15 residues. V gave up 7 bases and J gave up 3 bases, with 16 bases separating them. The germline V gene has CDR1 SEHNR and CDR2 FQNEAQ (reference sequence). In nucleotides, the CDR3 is TGTGCCAGCACCCGTCACCGGGACACCAATCAGCCCCAGCATTTT. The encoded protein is CASTRHRDTNQPQHF.

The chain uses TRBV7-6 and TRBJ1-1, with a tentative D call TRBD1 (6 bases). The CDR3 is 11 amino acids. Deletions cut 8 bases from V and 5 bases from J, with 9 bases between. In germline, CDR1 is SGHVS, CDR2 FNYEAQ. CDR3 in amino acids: CASGQGTEAFF. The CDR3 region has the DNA TGTGCCAGCGGCCAGGGGACTGAAGCTTTCTTT. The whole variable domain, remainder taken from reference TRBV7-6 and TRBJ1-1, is GAGVSQSPRYKVTKRGQDVALRCDPISGHVSLYWYRQALGQGPEFLTYFNYEAQQDKSGLPNDRFSAERPEGSISTLTIQRTEQRDSAMYRCASGQGTEAFFGQGTRLTVV.

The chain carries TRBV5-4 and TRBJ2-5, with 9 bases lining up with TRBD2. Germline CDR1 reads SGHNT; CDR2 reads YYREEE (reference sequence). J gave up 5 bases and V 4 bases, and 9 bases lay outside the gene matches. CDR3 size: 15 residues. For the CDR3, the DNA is TGTGCCAGCAGCATTTCAGCGGGGGGCCCTGAGACCCAGTACTTC. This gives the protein CASSISAGGPETQYF.

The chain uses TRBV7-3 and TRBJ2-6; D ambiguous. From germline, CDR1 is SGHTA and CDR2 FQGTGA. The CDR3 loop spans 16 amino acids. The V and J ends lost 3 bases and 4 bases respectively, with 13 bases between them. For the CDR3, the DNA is TGTGCCAGCAGCTTGTCTGCGGCTGGCGGGGCCAACGTCCTGACTTTC. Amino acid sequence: CASSLSAAGGANVLTF.

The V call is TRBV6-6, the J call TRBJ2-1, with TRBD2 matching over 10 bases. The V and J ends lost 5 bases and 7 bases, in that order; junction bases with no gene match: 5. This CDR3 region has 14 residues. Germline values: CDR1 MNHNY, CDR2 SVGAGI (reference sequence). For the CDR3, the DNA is TGTGCCAGCAGTAGCGGGGGGGCGTGGAATGAGCAGTTCTTC. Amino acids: CASSSGGAWNEQFF.

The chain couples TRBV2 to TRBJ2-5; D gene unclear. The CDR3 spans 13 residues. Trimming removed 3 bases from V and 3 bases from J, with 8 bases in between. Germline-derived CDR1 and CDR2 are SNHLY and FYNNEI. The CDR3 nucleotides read TGTGCCAGCAGTGAGTACGGAGAAGAGACCCAGTACTTC. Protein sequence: CASSEYGEETQYF.

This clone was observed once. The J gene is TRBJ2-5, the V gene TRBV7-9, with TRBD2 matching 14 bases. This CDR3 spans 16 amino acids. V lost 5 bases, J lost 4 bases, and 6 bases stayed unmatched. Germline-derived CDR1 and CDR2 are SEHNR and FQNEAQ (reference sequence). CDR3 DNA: TGTGCCAGCAGCCGACGACTAGCGGGGGGGGGAGAGACCCAGTACTTC. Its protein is CASSRRLAGGGETQYF.

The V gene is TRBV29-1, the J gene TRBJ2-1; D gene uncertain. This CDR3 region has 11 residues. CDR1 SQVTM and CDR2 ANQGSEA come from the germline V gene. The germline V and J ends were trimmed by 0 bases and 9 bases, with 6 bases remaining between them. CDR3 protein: CSVEDLFEQFF. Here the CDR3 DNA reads TGCAGCGTTGAAGATCTATTTGAGCAGTTCTTC.

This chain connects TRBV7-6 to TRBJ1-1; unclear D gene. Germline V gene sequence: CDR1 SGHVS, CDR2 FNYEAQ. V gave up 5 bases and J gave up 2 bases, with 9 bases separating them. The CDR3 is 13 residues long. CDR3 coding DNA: TGTGCCAGCAGCCAAAACACAAACACTGAAGCTTTCTTT. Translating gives CASSQNTNTEAFF.

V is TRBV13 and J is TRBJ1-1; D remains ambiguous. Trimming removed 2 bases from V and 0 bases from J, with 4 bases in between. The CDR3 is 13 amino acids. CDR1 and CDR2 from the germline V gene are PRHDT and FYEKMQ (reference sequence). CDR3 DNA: TGTGCCAGCAGCTTACAGTTGAACACTGAAGCTTTCTTT. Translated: CASSLQLNTEAFF.

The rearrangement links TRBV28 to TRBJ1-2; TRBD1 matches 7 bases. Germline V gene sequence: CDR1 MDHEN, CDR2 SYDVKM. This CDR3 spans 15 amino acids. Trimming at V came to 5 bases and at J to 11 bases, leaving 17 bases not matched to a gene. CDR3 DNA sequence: TGTGCCAGCAGTGGTTCCGGACAGGCCATTTGGGGTTACACCTTC. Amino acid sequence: CASSGSGQAIWGYTF.